This T cell receptor beta chain is drawn from a study of a mutant IDH1 vaccine in newly diagnosed glioma. Looking at the study overall: Patients had received radiotherapy, temozolomide, or both previously, most receiving both.

In this sample, this clone turned up once. Time point in this sample: baseline, week 1 (first vaccination visit). Treatment here: pre-vaccination baseline after standard-of-care therapy. The length of the CDR3 is 15 residues. After removal of 2 bases from V and 2 bases from J, the junction contained 5 bases not matched to a gene. Germline values: CDR1 MDHEN, CDR2 SYDVKM. Profiled with immunoSEQ multiplex PCR; TCRdb holds only in-frame clones, not every one. The table records about 98,000 clones, about 87% of them present only once. The chain is built from TRBV28 and TRBJ2-7, with 8 nucleotides matching TRBD1. This sequence originates from a woman aged 45-59 years with glioma. The starting material was PBMCs, obtained from a glioma patient treated with radiotherapy, temozolomide or both. The CDR3 bases are TGTGCCAGCAGTTTAAGGACAGGGTACACCTACGAGCAGTACTTC. Translation gives CASSLRTGYTYEQYF.